Listed here is a single T cell receptor (beta chain). The record originates from a study of blood T cell repertoires in COVID-19. Study information: Material from acute and convalescent COVID-19 was sourced from the United States, Italy and Spain. PBMCs, B-cell-depleted T cells, or T cells were the source of the cDNA or gDNA that made up the material.

Germline loops: CDR1 ENHRY, CDR2 SYGVKD. V was clipped by 6 bases and J by 2 bases; unmatched bases: 3. CDR3 size: 13 residues. In the original analysis: Reference gene primer amplification in the assay estimated nucleated cell counts. This table comes from immunoSEQ multiplex PCR, and its TCRdb copy is limited to in-frame clones, with some not included. V and J calls and clone size come straight from that table; D and trimming were deduced from the DNA. The repertoire includes about 150,000 clones, around 80% of them detected once, and over 12% sits in the top ten. Sequenced input: peripheral blood. The TCR was taken from a human donor with acute or convalescent COVID-19. The donor label of this sample is uncertain. The V gene is TRBV10-3, the J gene TRBJ2-7, with TRBD1 matching 8 bases. The CDR3 protein is CAIRKDRAYEQYF. CDR3 coding DNA: TGTGCCATCAGAAAGGACAGGGCCTACGAGCAGTACTTC.